The T cell receptor (beta chain) under discussion was sequenced for a study of blood T cells in healthy people across ages. Regarding the study as a whole: For the donors, CMV status was unknown and possibly confounded expanded clonotype changes. While age rose, TCR beta diversity per million T cells dropped in a roughly linear way.

On this clonotype itself: Its antigen remains unknown.

Through a sample-barcoded 5' primer and a J-beta primer mix, a second PCR was run for roughly 6 to 12 cycles. Carrying 12 random nucleotides, a template-switch adaptor labeled each individual cDNA molecule. One entry per CDR3 protein results from TCRdb running MiXCR on the 5' RACE reads. The data contain about 620,000 distinct CDR3 sequences, roughly 20% of them singletons. Each sample had at least 6.5 million PBMCs isolated. CDR1 and CDR2 (germline): DFQATT, SNEGSKA (reference sequence). This CDR3 is built from 13 residues. The V and J ends lost 1 base and 7 bases respectively, with 13 bases between them.

Sample: blood. The chain has TRBV20-1 and TRBJ2-5; TRBD2 is a possible D gene (5 bases). The origin of this receptor is a man in his sixties or seventies in good health. CDR3 residues: CSARGDQSGTQYF. CDR3 DNA: TGCAGTGCTAGAGGAGACCAAAGCGGGACCCAGTACTTC.